What follows are 25 T cell receptor beta chains derived from one specimen sequenced in a study of blood T cells in healthy people across ages. Alongside a J-beta primer mix, a sample-barcoded 5' primer served in a second PCR lasting roughly 6 to 12 cycles. TCRdb analysed the 5' RACE reads with MiXCR anew, one entry per CDR3 protein. The sample records about a million distinct CDR3 sequences, around 49% being singletons. The sample consisted of blood. Receptor source: a man younger than 45 in good health.

The chain couples TRBV4-1 to TRBJ2-3, with 9 positions matching TRBD1. The CDR3 loop spans 15 amino acids. The junction had 11 bases not matched to a gene; V was cut back by 8 bases and J by 5 bases. Germline V gene data show CDR1 as MGHRA and CDR2 as YSYEKL. The CDR3 nucleotides read TGCGCCAGCGCAGAGACAGGGGGGGATTTAGATACGCAGTATTTT. Protein: CASAETGGDLDTQYF.

This clonotype was observed a few times. J is TRBJ1-4 and V is TRBV20-1, with TRBD1 matching over 10 bases. Germline CDR1 is DFQATT and CDR2 is SNEGSKA (reference sequence). CDR3 length equals 13 residues. Germline trimming cut 5 bases from V and 3 bases from J; bases unmatched to any gene: 0. CDR3 in amino acids: CSAGTGANEKLFF. The CDR3 DNA reads as TGCAGTGCTGGGACAGGGGCTAATGAAAAACTGTTTTTT.

The chain carries TRBV6-5 and TRBJ1-1, with TRBD1 matching over 7 bases. The CDR3 spans 12 residues. J lost 6 bases, V lost 6 bases, and 4 bases had no gene match. Germline loops: CDR1 MNHEY, CDR2 SVGAGI. CDR3 protein: CASRAGQAEAFF. The CDR3 nucleotides are TGTGCCAGCAGGGCAGGACAGGCTGAAGCTTTCTTT.

With respect to this clonotype: This sequence may be a read error, since a much larger clone differs from it by one base. V gene TRBV29-1 combines with J gene TRBJ2-1, with 13 bases lining up with TRBD2. With V trimmed by 7 bases and J by 5 bases, 5 bases remained unmatched. The CDR3 contains 14 residues. Germline CDR1 SQVTM, CDR2 ANQGSEA. CDR3 residues: CSAQTSGGNNEQFF. The CDR3 bases are TGCAGCGCCCAGACTAGCGGGGGGAACAATGAGCAGTTCTTC.

With regard to this clonotype: At one boundary the junction diverges from the germline segment, which might be a read error. CDR3 in amino acids: CTSTRSGVDEQYF. The CDR3 coding sequence is TGTACCAGCACGAGATCAGGGGTGGATGAGCAGTACTTC. V gene TRBV6-2 or TRBV6-3 combines with J gene TRBJ2-5, with D maybe TRBD1 (6 bases). CDR3 length: 13 residues. Germline-derived CDR1 and CDR2 are MNHEY and SVGEGT.

V and J are TRBV21-1 and TRBJ2-2; the DNA was not compared with TRBD2, the D call given in the table. TRBV21-1 is a documented pseudogene. The CDR3 is 17 amino acids. Here the CDR3 DNA reads TGTGCCAGCAGGATCCTCTGTAAGGGACGGCACACCGGGGAGCTGTTTTTT. Protein: CASRILCKGRHTGELFF.

This clonotype was seen a few times. The chain carries TRBV6-2 or TRBV6-3 and TRBJ2-1; 8 bases line up with TRBD2. Germline-derived CDR1 and CDR2 are MNHEY and SVGEGT. J was trimmed by 6 bases and V by 2 bases; bases with no gene match: 6. This CDR3 has 15 amino acids. The CDR3 DNA is TGTGCCAGCAGTTACGGTCGGGGGGGCCGCAATGAGCAGTTCTTC. As protein: CASSYGRGGRNEQFF.

The chain employs TRBV21-1 and TRBJ2-7; the table's D call, TRBD1, has no DNA check behind it. TRBV21-1 is labeled a pseudogene. The CDR3 spans 14 residues. In DNA form, the CDR3 reads TGTGCCAGCAGCGAATTCAGGGTACTCCACGAGCAGTACTTC. Residues: CASSEFRVLHEQYF.

This chain joins TRBV29-1 and TRBJ2-5; 7 bases are shared with TRBD1. Germline CDR1 and CDR2: SQVTM and ANQGSEA. There are 13 residues in the CDR3. V lost 8 bases and J lost 4; bases outside the gene matches: 10. This CDR3 is CSSDRAGLETQYF. The DNA for the CDR3 is TGCAGCAGCGACAGGGCAGGATTAGAGACCCAGTACTTC.

The chain employs TRBV27 and TRBJ1-1, with 10 positions matching TRBD1. Germline CDR1 and CDR2: MNHEY and SMNVEV (reference sequence). With 6 bases clipped from V and 4 bases from J, the junction kept 5 bases outside the gene matches. This CDR3 is 14 amino acids long. This chain's CDR3 is CASSYWTGGTEAFF. CDR3 DNA: TGTGCCAGCAGCTACTGGACAGGGGGCACTGAAGCTTTCTTT.

V gene TRBV10-3 combines with J gene TRBJ2-5; no firm D call. The CDR3 is 12 amino acids. Trimming removed 3 bases from V and 3 bases from J, with 5 bases in between. Per germline, CDR1 ENHRY and CDR2 SYGVKD. For the CDR3, the DNA is TGTGCCATCAGTGACAGCAAAGAGACCCAGTACTTC. Translating it yields CAISDSKETQYF.

CDR3 sequence (DNA): TGCAGTGCAACCAGGGGGCGGAACTATGGCTACACCTTC. This codes for CSATRGRNYGYTF. The V call is TRBV20-1, the J call TRBJ1-2, with TRBD1 matching over 8 bases. V gave up 6 bases and J gave up 2 bases; unmatched junction bases: 5. Germline values: CDR1 DFQATT, CDR2 SNEGSKA (reference sequence). CDR3 length: 13 residues.

This clonotype was detected many times. One end of the junction fails to match germline, which may point to a read error. This chain joins TRBV5-1 and TRBJ2-1, with no clear D. The germline V gene has CDR1 SGHRS and CDR2 YFSETQ. The CDR3 extends over 15 amino acids. The CDR3 loop is CASSLGGGSYNEQFF. CDR3 nucleotide sequence: TGTGCCAGCAGCTTAGGCGGTGGCTCCTACAATGAGCAGTTCTTC.

The sample holds a few counts of this clonotype. This sequence joins TRBV2 and TRBJ1-2, with 8 bases identical to TRBD1. In germline, CDR1 is SNHLY, CDR2 FYNNEI. The CDR3 covers 15 residues. V shed 6 bases, J shed 0 bases, and the junction held 6 bases outside the gene matches. The DNA of the CDR3 is TGTGCCAGCAGACGGGACAGGACCACTAACTATGGCTACACCTTC. This gives the protein CASRRDRTTNYGYTF.

The chain combines TRBV28 with TRBJ2-7, with D perhaps being TRBD1 or TRBD2 (5 bases each). Between the trimmed V and J ends, which lost 7 bases and 1 base, there was a span of 11 bases. The germline V gene has CDR1 MDHEN and CDR2 SYDVKM. This CDR3 contains 13 residues. CDR3 in DNA: TGTGCCAGCACCTCTGGGGGTTCCTACGAGCAGTACTTC. The encoded protein is CASTSGGSYEQYF.

At least ten counts were recorded for this clonotype. The chain recombines TRBV28 with TRBJ1-2, with D maybe TRBD1 (5 bases). Germline CDR1 MDHEN, CDR2 SYDVKM. This CDR3 has 14 residues. V was clipped by 2 bases and J by 5 bases, with 12 bases between them. CDR3 amino acids: CASSLAGRRYGYTF. The CDR3 nucleotides read TGTGCCAGCAGTTTAGCAGGGAGGAGATATGGCTACACCTTC.

This clonotype has just a few counts. A much larger clone differs by one base, so this may be a read error. The chain is built from TRBV10-3 and TRBJ1-2; D not resolved. CDR3 length: 13 residues. Trimming left V 5 bases short and J 7 bases short, with 14 bases between. The germline CDR1 and CDR2 sequences are ENHRY and SYGVKD. This CDR3 is CAISWEREGGYTF. The CDR3 coding sequence is TGTGCCATCAGTTGGGAAAGGGAGGGTGGCTACACCTTC.

In the case of this clonotype: The germline gene is not matched at one end of the junction; a read error may be the cause. This chain links TRBV20-1 with TRBJ1-2; D ambiguous. The CDR3 covers 13 residues. Germline V gene lookup returns CDR1 DFQATT and CDR2 SNEGSKA (reference sequence). CDR3 sequence: CSAPPRVFYGYIF. The CDR3 DNA follows: TGCAGTGCACCGCCAAGGGTGTTCTATGGCTACATCTTC.

This clonotype was seen more than once but under ten times. The V call is TRBV6-5, the J call TRBJ2-4, with D unclear. CDR1 and CDR2 from the germline V gene are MNHEY and SVGAGI. CDR3 length: 15 amino acids. V was cut by 7 bases and J by 3 bases, with 16 bases left in between. The CDR3 loop reads CASTQTGLDKNIQYF. The CDR3 DNA reads TGTGCCAGCACCCAGACCGGGCTCGACAAAAACATTCAGTACTTC.

The CDR3 spells CASSLAAVEHEQYF. For the CDR3, the DNA is TGCGCCAGCAGCTTGGCCGCCGTCGAGCACGAGCAGTACTTC. The chain joins TRBV5-1 to TRBJ2-5; D is ambiguous. The J call could be wrong; TRBJ2-7 is a better fit for the DNA end. CDR3 length equals 14 residues. Germline values: CDR1 SGHRS, CDR2 YFSETQ.

The chain is built from TRBV20-1 and TRBJ2-1; tentative D call: TRBD1 (5 bases). Germline CDR1 DFQATT, CDR2 SNEGSKA (reference sequence). V lost 4 bases and J lost 10, with 11 bases in between. The CDR3 runs to 11 residues. The CDR3 region is CSAKRAGEQFF. CDR3 DNA sequence: TGCAGTGCTAAGAGAGCAGGGGAGCAGTTCTTC.

The chain employs TRBV24-1 and TRBJ2-5; 10 nucleotides align to TRBD1. Germline V gives CDR1 KGHDR, CDR2 SFDVKD. CDR3 size: 16 residues. With V trimmed by 3 bases and J by 4 bases, 7 bases remained unmatched. The CDR3 DNA sequence: TGTGCCACCAGTGATACGCGGGACAGGGGCGGAGAGACCCAGTACTTC. Translated, it gives CATSDTRDRGGETQYF.

The chain is built from TRBV20-1 and TRBJ2-7; D tentatively reads TRBD1 or TRBD2 (5 bases each). CDR1 DFQATT and CDR2 SNEGSKA come from the germline V gene (reference sequence). Trimming stripped 5 bases from V and 0 bases from J, with 14 bases between. The CDR3 covers 14 residues. DNA of the CDR3: TGCAGTGCTTTCCGGGACCGGGACTCCTACGAGCAGTACTTC. As protein: CSAFRDRDSYEQYF.

The chain couples TRBV30 to TRBJ1-6, with D tentatively TRBD1 (6 bases). The CDR3 spans 13 residues. Germline values: CDR1 GTSNPN, CDR2 SVGIG (reference sequence). With 5 bases removed from V and 7 bases from J, the gap between germline ends came to 12 bases. DNA for the CDR3: TGTGCCTGGGAACCGGGGGGCAATTCACCCCTCCACTTT. This codes for CAWEPGGNSPLHF.

This clonotype was seen a few times. This sequence joins TRBV12-3 or TRBV12-4 and TRBJ1-5; D is uncertain. V was trimmed by 5 bases and J by 3 bases, leaving 11 bases between them. CDR3 length equals 14 residues. The CDR3, as DNA: TGTGCCAGCAGTATGAGAGGGAACAATCAGCCCCAGCATTTT. It translates to CASSMRGNNQPQHF.